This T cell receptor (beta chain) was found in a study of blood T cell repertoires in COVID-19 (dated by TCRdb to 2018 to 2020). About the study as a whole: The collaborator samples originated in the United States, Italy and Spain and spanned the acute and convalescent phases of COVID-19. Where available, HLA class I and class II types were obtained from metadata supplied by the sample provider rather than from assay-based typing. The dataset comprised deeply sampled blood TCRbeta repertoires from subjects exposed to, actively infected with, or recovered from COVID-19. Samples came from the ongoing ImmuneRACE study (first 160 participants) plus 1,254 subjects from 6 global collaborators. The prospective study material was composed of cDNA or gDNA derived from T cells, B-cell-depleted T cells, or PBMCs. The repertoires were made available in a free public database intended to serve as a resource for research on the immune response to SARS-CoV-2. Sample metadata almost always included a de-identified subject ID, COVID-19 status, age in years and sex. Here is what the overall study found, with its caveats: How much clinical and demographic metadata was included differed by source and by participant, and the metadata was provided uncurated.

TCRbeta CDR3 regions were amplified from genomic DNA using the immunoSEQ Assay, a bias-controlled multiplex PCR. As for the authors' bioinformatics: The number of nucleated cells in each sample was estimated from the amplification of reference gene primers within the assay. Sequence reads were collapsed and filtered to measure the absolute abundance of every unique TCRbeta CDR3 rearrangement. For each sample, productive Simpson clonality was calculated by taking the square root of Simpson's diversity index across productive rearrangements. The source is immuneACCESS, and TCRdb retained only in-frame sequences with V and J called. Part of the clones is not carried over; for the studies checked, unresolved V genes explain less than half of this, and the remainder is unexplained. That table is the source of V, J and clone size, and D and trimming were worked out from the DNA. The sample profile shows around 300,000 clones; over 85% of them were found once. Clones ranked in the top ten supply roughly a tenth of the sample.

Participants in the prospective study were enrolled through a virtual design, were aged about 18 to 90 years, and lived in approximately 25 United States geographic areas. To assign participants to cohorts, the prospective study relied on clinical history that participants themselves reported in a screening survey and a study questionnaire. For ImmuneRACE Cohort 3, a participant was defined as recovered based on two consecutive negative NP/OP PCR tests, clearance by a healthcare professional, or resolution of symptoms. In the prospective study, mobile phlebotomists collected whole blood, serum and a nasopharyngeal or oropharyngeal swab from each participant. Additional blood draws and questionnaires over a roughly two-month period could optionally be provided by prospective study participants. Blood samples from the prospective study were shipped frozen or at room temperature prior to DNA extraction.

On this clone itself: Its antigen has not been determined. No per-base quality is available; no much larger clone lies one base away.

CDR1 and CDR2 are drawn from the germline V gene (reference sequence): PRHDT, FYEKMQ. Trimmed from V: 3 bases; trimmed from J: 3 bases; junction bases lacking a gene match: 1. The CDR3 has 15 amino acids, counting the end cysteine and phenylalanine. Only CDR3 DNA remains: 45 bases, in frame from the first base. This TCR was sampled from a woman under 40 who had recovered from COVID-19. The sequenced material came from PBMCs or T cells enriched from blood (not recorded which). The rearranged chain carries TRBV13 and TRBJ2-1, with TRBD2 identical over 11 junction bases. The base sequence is TGTGCCAGCAGCTTGACTAGCGGGAACTACAATGAGCAGTTCTTC. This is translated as CASSLTSGNYNEQFF.